This T cell receptor beta chain was sequenced in a study of CD4 T cells in relation to SARS-CoV-2 and coronaviruses. In the case of this clone: Its antigen is unknown.

Assay used: immunoSEQ multiplex PCR; TCRdb lists only in-frame clones, some missing. The sample includes some 40,000 clones, around four fifths of them seen just once. V lost 0 bases and J 1 base, leaving 6 bases between the germline ends. Germline values: CDR1 SGHTA, CDR2 FQGTGA. CDR3 length: 15 residues. Notes on the study in general: Crossreactive clones expanded significantly less to SARS-CoV-2 than monoreactive clones.

The V gene is TRBV7-3, the J gene TRBJ2-2; D unclear. The receptor was derived from an adult with COVID-19. Material: memory CD4+ T cells from PBMCs, cultured in vitro. The CDR3 bases are TGTGCCAGCAGCTTAACGTCTCAGAACACCGGGGAGCTGTTTTTT. Translating gives CASSLTSQNTGELFF. The full variable domain, rest sourced from reference TRBV7-3 and TRBJ2-2, is GAGVSQTPSNKVTEKGKYVELRCDPISGHTALYWYRQSLGQGPEFLIYFQGTGAADDSGLPNDRFFAVRPEGSVSTLKIQRTERGDSAVYLCASSLTSQNTGELFFGEGSRLTVL.